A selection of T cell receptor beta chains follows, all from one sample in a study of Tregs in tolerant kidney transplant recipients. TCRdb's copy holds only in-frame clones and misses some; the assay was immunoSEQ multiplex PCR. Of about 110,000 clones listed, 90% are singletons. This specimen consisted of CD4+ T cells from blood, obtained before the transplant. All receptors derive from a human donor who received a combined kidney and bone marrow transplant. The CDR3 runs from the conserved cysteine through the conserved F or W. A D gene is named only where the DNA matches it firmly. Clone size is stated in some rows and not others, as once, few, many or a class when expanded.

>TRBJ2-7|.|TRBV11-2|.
TGTGCCAGCAGCTTATTGGGGCGCGAGCAGTACTTC
CASSLLGREQYF
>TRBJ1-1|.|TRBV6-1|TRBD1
TGTGCCAGCAGCCGGACAGGGCGGGACACTGAAGCTTTCTTT
CASSRTGRDTEAFF
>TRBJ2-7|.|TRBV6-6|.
TGTGCCAGCAGTCCCTCCTCCTACGAGCAGTACTTC
CASSPSSYEQYF
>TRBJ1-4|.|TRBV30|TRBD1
TGTGCCTGGAAAGACAGGGGAGCCGAAAAACTGTTTTTT
CAWKDRGAEKLFF
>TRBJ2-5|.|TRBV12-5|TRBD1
TGTGCTAGTGACCTAGACAGGGAAGGGACCCAGTACTTC
CASDLDREGTQYF
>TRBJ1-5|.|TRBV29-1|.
TGCAGCGTCGGAACAGGGTTTCAGCCCCAGCATTTT
CSVGTGFQPQHF
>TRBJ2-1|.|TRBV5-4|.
TGTGCCAGCAGTACTCTAGTCCCCGGGTTCTACAATGAGCAGTTCTTC
CASSTLVPGFYNEQFF
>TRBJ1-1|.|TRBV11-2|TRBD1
TGTGCCAGCAGCGGGGGGACAGGGCGATACACTGAAGCTTTCTTT
CASSGGTGRYTEAFF
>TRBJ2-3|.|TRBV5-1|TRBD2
TGCGCCAGCGAGAGCGGGAGGTACACAGATACGCAGTATTTT
CASESGRYTDTQYF
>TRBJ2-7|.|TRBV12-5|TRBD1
TGTGCTAGTGGTTTGCTTTTGGGACAGGGGGCCCGCGAGCAGTACTTC
CASGLLLGQGAREQYF
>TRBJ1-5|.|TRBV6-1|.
TGTGCCAGCAGTGAAACAGGCCGCAATCAGCCCCAGCATTTT
CASSETGRNQPQHF
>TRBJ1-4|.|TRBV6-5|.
TGTGCCAGCAGTTACTCTTTCCGGGCAACTAATGAAAAACTGTTTTTT
CASSYSFRATNEKLFF
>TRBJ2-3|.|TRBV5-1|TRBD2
TGCGCCAGCAGCCTTGCGACGACTAGCGGCCCCACAGATACGCAGTATTTT
CASSLATTSGPTDTQYF
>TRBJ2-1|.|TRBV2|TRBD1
TGTGCCAGCAGTGTTGACAGGGGGTATCACAATGAGCAGTTCTTC
CASSVDRGYHNEQFF
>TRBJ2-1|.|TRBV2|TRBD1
TGTGCCAGCATTTCCGGGACAGGGGGGAATGAGCAGTTCTTC
CASISGTGGNEQFF
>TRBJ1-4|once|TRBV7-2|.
TGTGCCAGCAGCTTCGAGCCTTCAACTAATGAAAAACTGTTTTTT
CASSFEPSTNEKLFF
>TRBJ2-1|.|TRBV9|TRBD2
TGTGCCAGCAGCGTAAACGGGAGGTACAATGAGCAGTTCTTC
CASSVNGRYNEQFF
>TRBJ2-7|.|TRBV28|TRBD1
TGTGCCAGCAGTTACAGGGGGCCGTCCGAGCAGTACTTC
CASSYRGPSEQYF
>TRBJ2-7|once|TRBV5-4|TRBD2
TGTGCCAGCAGCTTGGGTGGACTAGCGGGGGGCCATGGGGAGCAGTACTTC
CASSLGGLAGGHGEQYF
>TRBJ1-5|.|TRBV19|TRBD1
TGTGCCAGCTCTCGGACAGGGGCGAAATCTAGCAATCAGCCCCAGCATTTT
CASSRTGAKSSNQPQHF
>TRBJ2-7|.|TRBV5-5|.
TGTGCCAGCAGCTTGTCTGACAACTTAGCCTACGAGCAGTACTTC
CASSLSDNLAYEQYF
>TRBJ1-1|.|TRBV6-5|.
TGTGCCAGCAGCCGCATTGCCCGACAGATAACTGAAGCTTTCTTT
CASSRIARQITEAFF
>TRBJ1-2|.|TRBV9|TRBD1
TGTGCCAGCAGCGTACAGGGGGATGGCTATGGCTACACCTTC
CASSVQGDGYGYTF
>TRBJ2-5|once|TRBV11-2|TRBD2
TGTGCCAGCAGCTTAAGGGGGACTAGGGAAGAGACCCAGTACTTC
CASSLRGTREETQYF
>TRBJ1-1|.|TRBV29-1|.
TGCAGCGCCGATCAGGGGTCCACTGAAGCTTTCTTT
CSADQGSTEAFF
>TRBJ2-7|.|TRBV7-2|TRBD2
TGTGCCAGCAGCTTGGGGCTAGCGGGAGGGGAGCAGTACTTC
CASSLGLAGGEQYF
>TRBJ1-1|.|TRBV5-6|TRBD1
TGTGCCAGCAGCTTTCAAGGGACAGGGGGCACTGAAGCTTTCTTT
CASSFQGTGGTEAFF
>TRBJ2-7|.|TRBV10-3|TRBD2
TGTGCCATCAGTGAGTTGGGACTAGCGGGAGATTACGAGCAGTACTTC
CAISELGLAGDYEQYF
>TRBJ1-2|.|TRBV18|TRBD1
TGTGCCAGCTCACCGGGACAGGGGGAGAGGAGTGGCTACACCTTC
CASSPGQGERSGYTF
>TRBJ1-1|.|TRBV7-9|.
TGTGCCAGCAGCCGAGCCGGTGAAGCTTTCTTT
CASSRAGEAFF
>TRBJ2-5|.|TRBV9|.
TGTGCCAGCAGCCCGCGCCGGGGGTCCCCTATCGGGATCCAAGAGACCCAGTACTTC
CASSPRRGSPIGIQETQYF
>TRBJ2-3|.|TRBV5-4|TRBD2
TGTGCCAGCCGCCCGGGAGCGGGAGGGCCATGGGCAGATACGCAGTATTTT
CASRPGAGGPWADTQYF
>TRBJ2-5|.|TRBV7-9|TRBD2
TGTGCCAGCAGCCCCGGACTAGCGGGAGAGGGAGAGACCCAGTACTTC
CASSPGLAGEGETQYF
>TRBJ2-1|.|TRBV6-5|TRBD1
TGTGCCAGCAGTTACGGGGACAGGGAATATGAGCAGTTCTTC
CASSYGDREYEQFF
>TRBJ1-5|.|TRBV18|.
TGTGCCAGCTCACCCGCGGGGACGCGCAATCAGCCCCAGCATTTT
CASSPAGTRNQPQHF
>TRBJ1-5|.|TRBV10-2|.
TGCGCCAGCAGTGAGTCTCACGAGGGTTTCCAGCATTTT
CASSESHEGFQHF
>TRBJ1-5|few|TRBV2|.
TGTGCCAGCAGTCTCCGTCGGGGGGCAGGCAATCAGCCCCAGCATTTT
CASSLRRGAGNQPQHF
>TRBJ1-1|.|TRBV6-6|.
TGTGCCAGCAGCCGGACAGAGAACACTGAAGCTTTCTTT
CASSRTENTEAFF
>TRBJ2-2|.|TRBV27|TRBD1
TGTGCCAGCAGCAGGACAGGGGTGGACACCGGGGAGCTGTTTTTT
CASSRTGVDTGELFF
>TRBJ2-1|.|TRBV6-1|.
TGTGCCAGCATAGGAGCGCACCGCTCCTACAATGAGCAGTTCTTC
CASIGAHRSYNEQFF